What follows are 9 T cell receptor beta chains derived from one specimen sequenced in a study of T cells in Graves' hyperthyroidism and ophthalmopathy. TCR beta CDR3 regions were amplified from RNA. The HTBI primer set drove a first-round RT-PCR of the TCR CDR3. TCRdb passed the multiplex PCR reads through MiXCR, listing each CDR3 protein once. This sample has a few hundred thousand distinct CDR3 sequences, with 21% found just once. The sequenced sample consisted of blood. The receptor set was obtained from a woman aged 45-65 years with Graves' hyperthyroidism.

The rearrangement uses TRBV6-2 or TRBV6-3 and TRBJ2-7; 8 nucleotides agree with TRBD1. The germline gives CDR1 MNHEY, CDR2 SVGEGT. V shed 8 bases, J shed 0 bases, and the junction held 9 bases outside the gene matches. The CDR3 contains 15 residues. DNA for the CDR3: TGTGCCAGCGGACAGGGAAGCTTCAGCTCCTACGAGCAGTACTTC. It yields the protein CASGQGSFSSYEQYF.

This clonotype has a handful of counts. This chain links TRBV28 with TRBJ2-3; D remains ambiguous. Trimming shortened V by 8 bases and J by 4 bases, and 10 bases separated the two germline ends. Germline loops: CDR1 MDHEN, CDR2 SYDVKM. The CDR3 sequence is 12 residues long. In nucleotides, the CDR3 is TGTGCCAGCTGCCCGGTTGCAGATACGCAGTATTTT. Translating gives CASCPVADTQYF.

The rearrangement uses TRBV20-1 and TRBJ2-1; maybe TRBD2 (7 bases). V was pared by 5 bases and J by 8 bases, with 31 bases between. This CDR3 is 18 amino acids long. CDR1 is DFQATT and CDR2 is SNEGSKA in the germline V gene (reference sequence). CDR3 sequence reads: CSAENIGGEDRDYDEQFF. The CDR3 nucleotides read TGCAGTGCTGAAAATATTGGGGGGGAGGACAGAGATTACGATGAGCAGTTCTTC.

This clonotype has a handful of counts. This CDR3 reads CASSLAYEQFF. CDR3 in DNA: TGCGCCAGCAGCTTGGCCTATGAGCAGTTCTTC. The rearrangement links TRBV5-1 to TRBJ2-1; D unresolved. This CDR3 has 11 amino acids. CDR1 and CDR2 from the germline V gene are SGHRS and YFSETQ. Trimming left V 0 bases short and J 8 bases short, with 3 bases between.

V gene TRBV20-1 combines with J gene TRBJ2-3; D is uncertain. The CDR3 consists of 17 residues. V lost 2 bases to trimming and J lost 1 base, with 19 bases between them. CDR1 and CDR2 from the germline V gene are DFQATT and SNEGSKA (reference sequence). The CDR3 loop is CSARRPGSQRGTDTQYF. In DNA form, the CDR3 reads TGCAGTGCTAGAAGGCCCGGGTCACAAAGGGGCACAGATACGCAGTATTTT.

The chain joins TRBV19 to TRBJ2-2; D perhaps matches TRBD2 (6 bases). Per germline, CDR1 LNHDA and CDR2 SQIVND (reference sequence). CDR3 size: 14 residues. Between the trimmed V and J ends, which lost 6 bases and 4 bases, there was a span of 12 bases. Here the CDR3 reads CASRPGLPTGELFF. The CDR3, as DNA: TGTGCCAGTAGGCCGGGACTCCCCACCGGGGAGCTGTTTTTT.

About this clonotype: A single base separates this from a much larger clone, so it may be a read error. J is TRBJ1-1 and V is TRBV5-1; D gene uncertain. Germline-derived CDR1 and CDR2 are SGHRS and YFSETQ. The CDR3 has 15 residues. CDR3 region: CASSPTRSRSTEAFF. The CDR3 DNA reads as TGTGCCAGCAGCCCTACCCGAAGCAGGAGCACTGAAGCTTTCTTT.

This clonotype has ten or more counts. CDR3 nucleotide sequence: TGTGCCAGCAGCCAAGAGGCTGGCTACACCTTC. Protein sequence: CASSQEAGYTF. The gene calls are TRBV3-1 and TRBJ1-2; D call uncertain. CDR1 and CDR2 from the germline V gene are LGHDT and YNNKEL (reference sequence). V was trimmed by 0 bases and J by 7 bases, leaving 3 bases between them. This CDR3 is 11 amino acids long.

The chain recombines TRBV20-1 with TRBJ1-2; D is ambiguous. V was shortened by 0 bases and J by 5 bases, with 10 bases between the two germline ends. The germline CDR1 and CDR2 sequences are DFQATT and SNEGSKA (reference sequence). The CDR3 consists of 13 residues. CDR3 nucleotides: TGCAGTGCTAGAGATCTCCGCAGTTATGGCTACACCTTC. It yields the protein CSARDLRSYGYTF.